This T cell receptor (beta chain) was found in a study of blood T cells in healthy people across ages. A second PCR, run for about 7 to 11 cycles, used a sample-barcoded 5' primer plus a J-beta primer mix. Paired-end reads containing CDR3 totaled no fewer than 2.5 million for each sample. TCRdb itself ran the 5' RACE reads through MiXCR, one entry per CDR3 protein. This table has around 990,000 distinct CDR3 sequences, 30% to 40% appearing once. Total RNA amounts of at least 5.5 micrograms were extracted per sample. Study observations and caveats: Roughly linear declines in TCR beta diversity per million T cells occurred with age.

V lost 4 bases to trimming and J lost 4 bases, with 16 bases between them. The CDR3 extends over 14 amino acids. Per germline, CDR1 SQVTM and CDR2 ANQGSEA. Worth noting for this clonotype: What it binds is not known.

The genes are TRBV29-1 and TRBJ1-1; D gene unclear. The sample was blood. The source is a young man in good health. The CDR3 reads CSVAGLRKVTEAFF. The DNA of the CDR3 is TGCAGCGTTGCGGGATTAAGGAAGGTCACTGAAGCTTTCTTT.